This entry lists 19 T cell receptor beta chains sequenced from one sample in a study of long-term antiretroviral therapy in people with HIV. Investigators performed immunoSEQ version v3.0 at survey level. TCRdb's table, derived via immunoSEQ multiplex PCR, lists solely in-frame clones and lacks some. Among tens of thousands of clones, roughly 83% were seen once, and the ten largest hold around 9.5%. The sample in question was unsorted PBMCs, obtained 1.2 years after starting antiretroviral therapy. Source of these receptors: a woman aged 40 to 55 with HIV.

The J gene is TRBJ2-2, the V gene TRBV18; D is ambiguous. Deletions cut 5 bases from V and 4 bases from J, with 8 bases between. The CDR3 totals 13 residues. Germline V CDR1 and CDR2: KGHSH, LQKENI. CDR3 DNA sequence: TGTGCCAGCTCAATTGACCCCACCGGGGAGCTGTTTTTT. Translation: CASSIDPTGELFF.

V usage is TRBV10-3 and J usage is TRBJ2-7; no firm D call. Trimming pared 7 bases from V and 4 bases from J, leaving 8 bases between. Germline-derived CDR1 and CDR2 are ENHRY and SYGVKD. The CDR3 covers 11 residues. This CDR3 reads CAITDTYEQYF. CDR3 nucleotides: TGTGCCATCACCGACACGTACGAGCAGTACTTC.

This clone turned up a few times. The chain uses TRBV7-9 and TRBJ1-2; 8 bases match TRBD1. The CDR3 runs to 14 residues. Germline assignment: CDR1 SEHNR and CDR2 FQNEAQ (reference sequence). The V segment lost 2 bases and the J segment 7 bases; nucleotides outside the gene matches: 6. Written as DNA, the CDR3 is TGTGCCAGCAGCTTAAGTGGGACAGGTATTGGCTACACCTTC. Its translation: CASSLSGTGIGYTF.

The chain uses TRBV6-1 and TRBJ2-1; the D is unclear. Trimming stripped 8 bases from V and 5 bases from J, with 16 bases between. This CDR3 region has 14 residues. The germline gives CDR1 MNHNS, CDR2 SASEGT. CDR3: CASRSTSLDNEQFF. The CDR3 DNA reads as TGTGCCAGCCGGTCTACGTCTCTTGACAATGAGCAGTTCTTC.

The sample holds one count of this clone. This chain links TRBV5-1 with TRBJ2-5; D not certain. Germline CDR1 reads SGHRS; CDR2 reads YFSETQ. The V and J ends lost 0 bases and 12 bases respectively, with 9 bases between them. The CDR3 has 11 amino acids. CDR3: CASSLDQTEYF. In DNA, the CDR3 is TGCGCCAGCAGCTTGGATCAGACGGAGTACTTC. Drawing the rest from reference TRBV5-1 and TRBJ2-5, the complete variable domain is KAGVTQTPRYLIKTRGQQVTLSCSPISGHRSVSWYQQTPGQGLQFLFEYFSETQRNKGNFPGRFSGRQFSNSRSEMNVSTLELGDSALYLCASSLDQTEYFGPGTRLLVL.

The V call is TRBV28, the J call TRBJ2-2; 11 bases agree with TRBD1. The germline V gene encodes CDR1 MDHEN and CDR2 SYDVKM. The V gene end was trimmed by 5 bases and the J gene end by 7 bases; junction bases not matched to a gene: 18. The CDR3 loop spans 19 amino acids. CDR3 in DNA: TGTGCCAGCAGTCTCGGGACAGGGGGGTCTCTTTCGCGGAGCGGGGAGCTGTTTTTT. Its translation: CASSLGTGGSLSRSGELFF.

The chain combines TRBV30 with TRBJ2-1; 8 positions match TRBD2. This CDR3 region has 12 residues. The germline V gene encodes CDR1 GTSNPN and CDR2 SVGIG (reference sequence). Germline trimming cut 4 bases from V and 15 bases from J; bases unmatched to any gene: 11. CDR3 sequence reads: CAWNIGRAELFF. The CDR3 region has the DNA TGTGCCTGGAACATCGGGAGGGCCGAGTTGTTCTTC.

The chain employs TRBV4-1 and TRBJ2-1, with 12 bases aligning to TRBD2. CDR1 and CDR2 from the germline V gene are MGHRA and YSYEKL. V was clipped by 0 bases and J by 9 bases; unmatched bases: 6. This CDR3 contains 16 residues. CDR3 sequence (DNA): TGCGCCAGCAGCCAAGATGCACTAGCGGGAGGTTTTGAGCAGTTCTTC. Its protein is CASSQDALAGGFEQFF.

This clone occurred once. The J gene is TRBJ1-1, the V gene TRBV11-1; maybe TRBD1 (5 bases). Germline loops: CDR1 SGHAT, CDR2 FQDESV (reference sequence). The CDR3 consists of 14 residues. V was cut by 5 bases and J by 11 bases, with 21 bases left in between. The CDR3 region is CASSPSIGGGLAFF. Written as DNA, the CDR3 is TGTGCCAGCAGCCCCTCCATCGGGGGGGGTTTGGCTTTCTTT.

This chain links TRBV15 with TRBJ2-1, with 9 bases fitting TRBD2. CDR1 LNHNV and CDR2 YYDKDF come from the germline V gene (reference sequence). CDR3 length equals 16 residues. V was clipped by 1 base and J by 2 bases; unmatched bases: 3. CDR3: CATSRGSGRTYNEQFF. CDR3 nucleotides: TGTGCCACCAGCAGAGGTAGCGGGAGAACCTACAATGAGCAGTTCTTC. The full variable domain, rest sourced from reference TRBV15 and TRBJ2-1, is DAMVIQNPRYQVTQFGKPVTLSCSQTLNHNVMYWYQQKSSQAPKLLFHYYDKDFNNEADTPDNFQSRRPNTSFCFLDIRSPGLGDTAMYLCATSRGSGRTYNEQFFGPGTRLTVL.

The rearrangement joins TRBV5-5 to TRBJ2-6, with TRBD1 matching over 7 bases. The V and J ends lost 5 bases and 0 bases, in that order; junction bases with no gene match: 11. The CDR3 extends over 18 amino acids. From germline, CDR1 is SGHKS and CDR2 YYEKEE (reference sequence). The CDR3: CASSRTTGIHSGANVLTF. The CDR3 nucleotides read TGTGCCAGCAGTCGTACGACAGGGATACACTCTGGGGCCAACGTCCTGACTTTC.

The V and J genes are TRBV5-4 and TRBJ2-1; 8 bases agree with TRBD2. This CDR3 is built from 15 residues. Germline V gene data show CDR1 as SGHNT and CDR2 as YYREEE (reference sequence). Trimming removed 0 bases from V and 4 bases from J; junction bases left unmatched: 3. The CDR3, as DNA: TGTGCCAGCAGCTTGGGTAGCGGGGAATACAATGAGCAGTTCTTC. This sequence encodes CASSLGSGEYNEQFF.

The genes are TRBV11-3 and TRBJ2-5; D is perhaps TRBD2 (6 bases). Germline-derived CDR1 and CDR2 are SGHNT and YENEEA. The CDR3 length is 15 residues. The germline V and J ends were trimmed by 2 bases and 5 bases, with 15 bases remaining between them. The chain's CDR3 is CASSLLGGVGETQYF. CDR3 bases: TGTGCCAGCAGCTTACTGGGGGGAGTAGGGGAGACCCAGTACTTC. Complete variable domain (other parts from reference TRBV11-3 and TRBJ2-5): EAGVVQSPRYKIIEKKQPVAFWCNPISGHNTLYWYLQNLGQGPELLIRYENEEAVDDSQLPKDRFSAERLKGVDSTLKIQPAELGDSAVYLCASSLLGGVGETQYFGPGTRLLVL.

There are a few counts of this clone. The chain couples TRBV6-5 to TRBJ2-7; 8 bases fit TRBD2. This CDR3 contains 15 residues. V lost 2 bases to trimming and J lost 0 bases; unmatched junction nucleotides: 3. Germline CDR1 reads MNHEY; CDR2 reads SVGAGI. For the CDR3, the DNA is TGTGCCAGCAGTTACGGCGGGAGGTCCTCCTACGAGCAGTACTTC. Translation: CASSYGGRSSYEQYF.

This clone was seen only a few times. The chain joins TRBV10-1 to TRBJ2-7, with TRBD2 identical over 12 bases. V lost 0 bases and J lost 1; bases outside the gene matches: 13. CDR1 and CDR2 (germline): WNHNN, SYGVQD (reference sequence). The CDR3 has 20 residues. The CDR3 DNA reads TGCGCCAGCAGTGAGTCGGAAGTGACTAGCGGGAGTGTTAGGTCCTACGAGCAGTACTTC. It specifies CASSESEVTSGSVRSYEQYF.

V usage is TRBV5-1 and J usage is TRBJ2-3; D is ambiguous. The V gene's germline CDR1 is SGHRS and CDR2 YFSETQ. The CDR3 is 13 residues long. Trimming took off 5 bases at V and 2 bases at J, with 9 bases between the two ends. CDR3 in amino acids: CASRGYTTDTQYF. CDR3 coding DNA: TGCGCCAGCAGAGGATATACCACAGATACGCAGTATTTT. The whole variable domain, filled in from reference TRBV5-1 and TRBJ2-3, reads KAGVTQTPRYLIKTRGQQVTLSCSPISGHRSVSWYQQTPGQGLQFLFEYFSETQRNKGNFPGRFSGRQFSNSRSEMNVSTLELGDSALYLCASRGYTTDTQYFGPGTRLTVL.

The V call is TRBV6-1, the J call TRBJ2-3; 8 bases align to TRBD1. V gave up 6 bases and J gave up 6 bases; unmatched junction bases: 11. The germline CDR1 and CDR2 sequences are MNHNS and SASEGT. This CDR3 region has 15 residues. The CDR3 reads CASRSGTGLLDTQYF. The CDR3 nucleotides are TGTGCCAGCAGATCCGGGACAGGCCTTTTGGATACGCAGTATTTT.

The V call is TRBV2, the J call TRBJ1-3; D is uncertain. The V end lost 5 bases, the J end lost 0 bases, and 14 bases lay between the germline ends. The CDR3 is made up of 16 amino acids. Germline CDR1 and CDR2: SNHLY and FYNNEI. The CDR3 loop reads CASSSDSPSSGNTIYF. The CDR3, as DNA: TGTGCCAGCAGTTCGGACTCACCGAGCTCTGGAAACACCATATATTTT.

The chain recombines TRBV7-2 with TRBJ2-1, with 12 bases fitting TRBD2. The V and J ends lost 6 bases and 10 bases, in that order; junction bases with no gene match: 13. The germline CDR1 and CDR2 sequences are SGHTA and FQGNSA. CDR3 length equals 16 residues. CDR3: CASSPTPGLAGYEQFF. Written as DNA, the CDR3 is TGTGCCAGCAGTCCCACCCCGGGACTAGCGGGCTACGAGCAGTTCTTC.